These 30 T cell receptor beta chains share one sample of origin, sequenced in a study of cytomegalovirus exposure and HLA in healthy donors (dated by TCRdb to the late 2010s). The protocol used for the library was the immunoSEQ multiplex PCR assay. For the multiplex PCR, a mixture combining 60 forward primers for TCR Vbeta segments and 13 reverse primers for TCR Jbeta segments was used. TCRdb's version of the immuneACCESS table is confined to in-frame rearrangements and falls short of the full clone set. An unresolved V gene accounts for under half of the shortfall where checked; the remainder is of unknown origin. The sample's table covers some 84,000 clones. The ten biggest clones cover about 0.6% of the sample. The sequenced material came from PBMCs. These receptors all stem from a man in his fifties or sixties in good health and CMV-seronegative.

CDR3 loop: CASSVAATAGYGYTF. The CDR3 bases are TGTGCCAGCAGCGTAGCGGCGACAGCGGGCTATGGCTACACCTTC. The chain couples TRBV9 to TRBJ1-2; TRBD1 might be the D (5 bases). CDR1 is SGDLS and CDR2 is YYNGEE in the germline V gene. V was cut by 0 bases and J by 4 bases, with 13 bases left in between. The CDR3 sequence is 15 residues long.

The chain couples TRBV19 to TRBJ2-1; the D gene is possibly TRBD1 (6 bases). The V gene lost 7 bases and the J gene lost 7 bases, with 20 bases spanning the gap. This CDR3 has 15 residues. Germline V CDR1 and CDR2: LNHDA, SQIVND (reference sequence). CDR3 residues: CASTPSRGAGNEQFF. In nucleotides, the CDR3 is TGTGCCAGTACTCCTAGCAGGGGTGCTGGGAATGAGCAGTTCTTC.

V usage is TRBV15 and J usage is TRBJ1-2; TRBD1 agrees at 9 bases. Germline V gene sequence: CDR1 LNHNV, CDR2 YYDKDF (reference sequence). The CDR3 is 14 residues long. J was trimmed by 8 bases and V by 6 bases; bases with no gene match: 10. CDR3 sequence (DNA): TGTGCCACCAGGCCTCCGGGACAGGGATCGGGCTACACCTTC. Protein sequence: CATRPPGQGSGYTF.

The chain joins TRBV10-2 to TRBJ2-7, with TRBD1 identical over 11 bases. Germline lookup yields CDR1 WSHSY and CDR2 SAAADI. Losses at the gene ends were 6 bases for V and 2 bases for J; bases not matched to a gene: 3. The CDR3 totals 14 residues. The CDR3 nucleotides are TGCGCCAGCAGCGGGGGACAGGGGGCCTACGAGCAGTACTTC. The encoded protein is CASSGGQGAYEQYF.

The V call is TRBV6-6, the J call TRBJ1-6; D gene unclear. CDR3 length equals 14 residues. The ends were cut back, 4 bases at V and 5 bases at J, with 9 bases in the middle. Germline values: CDR1 MNHNY, CDR2 SVGAGI (reference sequence). The CDR3 DNA follows: TGTGCCAGCAGTTCCCGGGAAGATAATTCACCCCTCCACTTT. Its protein is CASSSREDNSPLHF.

The V and J genes are TRBV5-8 and TRBJ1-5; 10 bases align to TRBD1. The CDR3 totals 17 residues. V was clipped by 7 bases and J by 5 bases; unmatched bases: 15. Germline assignment: CDR1 SGHTS and CDR2 YDEGEE. Here the CDR3 reads CASEDGEVGQGYQPQHF. CDR3 in DNA: TGTGCCAGCGAAGACGGTGAGGTGGGACAGGGGTATCAGCCCCAGCATTTT.

The rearrangement uses TRBV5-1 and TRBJ2-1, with a weak D call TRBD2 (6 bases). The CDR3 sequence is 16 residues long. Trimming removed 0 bases from V and 4 bases from J, with 14 bases in between. Germline loops: CDR1 SGHRS, CDR2 YFSETQ. The CDR3 loop reads CASSLAEVTRYNEQFF. In nucleotides, the CDR3 is TGCGCCAGCAGCTTGGCCGAAGTGACTAGATACAATGAGCAGTTCTTC.

The V gene is TRBV19, the J gene TRBJ2-3; 9 positions agree with TRBD1. The CDR3 runs 16 residues. Trimming cost V 4 bases and J 5 bases; bases outside gene matches: 10. Germline-derived CDR1 and CDR2 are LNHDA and SQIVND (reference sequence). The DNA of the CDR3 is TGTGCCAGTAGTAAGGGGACAGGGACGAGCGAAGATACGCAGTATTTT. As protein: CASSKGTGTSEDTQYF. The full variable domain, with the rest looked up from reference TRBV19 and TRBJ2-3, is DGGITQSPKYLFRKEGQNVTLSCEQNLNHDAMYWYRQDPGQGLRLIYYSQIVNDFQKGDIAEGYSVSREKKESFPLTVTSAQKNPTAFYLCASSKGTGTSEDTQYFGPGTRLTVL.

The genes are TRBV10-1 and TRBJ2-7; the D is unclear. Per germline, CDR1 WNHNN and CDR2 SYGVQD (reference sequence). The CDR3 has 10 residues. The V end was cut by 4 bases, the J end by 4 bases, with 2 bases between. DNA of the CDR3: TGCGCCAGCAGTGCGTACGAGCAGTACTTC. This encodes CASSAYEQYF.

The gene calls are TRBV6-6 and TRBJ2-1; TRBD1 aligns across 12 bases. Per germline, CDR1 MNHNY and CDR2 SVGAGI (reference sequence). The CDR3 consists of 13 residues. The trim removed 10 bases at V and 9 bases at J, leaving 7 bases unmatched. CDR3 in amino acids: CATSGTGGGEQFF. CDR3 DNA: TGTGCCACCAGCGGGACAGGGGGCGGTGAGCAGTTCTTC.

The rearrangement links TRBV7-3 to TRBJ2-5, with TRBD2 matching 10 bases. This CDR3 region has 15 residues. Germline-derived CDR1 and CDR2 are SGHTA and FQGTGA. Trimming at V came to 4 bases and at J to 0 bases, leaving 2 bases not matched to a gene. CDR3 nucleotides: TGTGCCAGCAGCTCCGGACTAGCGGACCAAGAGACCCAGTACTTC. Translation: CASSSGLADQETQYF.

The V and J genes are TRBV28 and TRBJ1-5, with D hard to call. The CDR3 sequence is 13 residues long. In germline, CDR1 is MDHEN, CDR2 SYDVKM. The V gene lost 3 bases and the J gene lost 11 bases, with 14 bases spanning the gap. In DNA form, the CDR3 reads TGTGCCAGCAGTTTCAGGCCAGATCCTACCCAGCATTTT. It encodes CASSFRPDPTQHF.

The chain uses TRBV9 and TRBJ1-1; 10 bases are shared with TRBD1. The CDR3 is 14 amino acids. The germline V gene has CDR1 SGDLS and CDR2 YYNGEE. With V trimmed by 0 bases and J by 8 bases, 4 bases remained unmatched. The CDR3 bases are TGTGCCAGCAGCGTAGAGACAGGGGGCGCGGAAGCTTTCTTT. Translation gives CASSVETGGAEAFF.

The genes are TRBV27 and TRBJ2-7, with 9 bases fitting TRBD1. Germline V gene lookup returns CDR1 MNHEY and CDR2 SMNVEV (reference sequence). The CDR3 covers 17 residues. Trimming took 5 bases from V and 1 from J; bases not matched to a gene: 12. The CDR3, as DNA: TGTGCCAGCAGTCAAAATACCTACAGGGGGCAGTCCTACGAGCAGTACTTC. This gives the protein CASSQNTYRGQSYEQYF.

The chain recombines TRBV6-6 with TRBJ2-7, with D unresolved. Germline assignment: CDR1 MNHNY and CDR2 SVGAGI (reference sequence). Trimming stripped 8 bases from V and 2 bases from J, with 10 bases between. The CDR3 loop spans 12 amino acids. The CDR3, as DNA: TGTGCCAGCGGCAGTCTTACCTACGAGCAGTACTTC. It codes for CASGSLTYEQYF.

The chain uses TRBV11-3 and TRBJ2-5; 12 nucleotides line up with TRBD1. The junction had 5 bases not matched to a gene; V was cut back by 5 bases and J by 7 bases. CDR3 length: 14 amino acids. Germline V CDR1 and CDR2: SGHNT, YENEEA. CDR3 sequence: CASSRDRGQGTQYF. Written as DNA, the CDR3 is TGTGCCAGCAGCCGGGACAGGGGGCAGGGGACCCAGTACTTC.

The chain couples TRBV5-8 to TRBJ1-1; perhaps TRBD1 as D (5 bases). This CDR3 has 14 residues. V shed 1 base and J shed 1 base, with 8 bases lying between them. Germline CDR1 is SGHTS and CDR2 is YDEGEE. The CDR3 loop is CASSLTRANTEAFF. CDR3 nucleotide sequence: TGTGCCAGCAGCTTGACCAGGGCGAACACTGAAGCTTTCTTT.

The chain carries TRBV6-5 and TRBJ2-1; no firm D call. CDR3 length equals 15 residues. The V end was cut by 6 bases, the J end by 2 bases, with 14 bases between. CDR1 MNHEY and CDR2 SVGAGI come from the germline V gene. CDR3 DNA sequence: TGTGCCAGCAGCCACCATCGGGTCACCTACAATGAGCAGTTCTTC. Protein sequence: CASSHHRVTYNEQFF.

The gene calls are TRBV6-5 and TRBJ2-7; TRBD1 agrees at 8 bases. The CDR3 covers 13 residues. Per the germline V gene, CDR1 is MNHEY and CDR2 is SVGAGI. V was clipped by 8 bases and J by 3 bases; unmatched bases: 6. This chain's CDR3 is CASAVDRGYEQYF. The CDR3 nucleotides read TGTGCCAGCGCCGTTGACAGGGGCTACGAGCAGTACTTC.

The chain combines TRBV7-8 with TRBJ1-5; TRBD1 is a possible D gene (6 bases). Germline V gene lookup returns CDR1 SGHVS and CDR2 FQNEAQ. The V and J ends lost 7 bases and 4 bases respectively, with 17 bases between them. This CDR3 region has 15 residues. The DNA of the CDR3 is TGTGCCAGCACCCGGGGACCCACAGGGAATCAGCCCCAGCATTTT. Translated, it gives CASTRGPTGNQPQHF.

The genes are TRBV19 and TRBJ1-5; 9 bases agree with TRBD1. Germline V lookup: CDR1 LNHDA, CDR2 SQIVND (reference sequence). The CDR3 covers 15 residues. Trimming took 6 bases from V and 4 from J; bases not matched to a gene: 7. The CDR3 loop reads CASRDWTGDNQPQHF. CDR3 nucleotide sequence: TGTGCCAGTAGAGACTGGACAGGGGATAATCAGCCCCAGCATTTT.

V gene TRBV6-5 combines with J gene TRBJ2-7; weak D call: TRBD1 (5 bases). In germline, CDR1 is MNHEY, CDR2 SVGAGI. V was shortened by 3 bases and J by 0 bases, with 12 bases between the two germline ends. CDR3 length: 15 residues. The CDR3 region is CASSYIRTSSYEQYF. The CDR3 DNA reads TGTGCCAGCAGTTATATTAGGACAAGCTCCTACGAGCAGTACTTC.

The rearrangement links TRBV6-5 to TRBJ1-2; 9 bases agree with TRBD1. The trim removed 6 bases at V and 8 bases at J, leaving 13 bases unmatched. Germline V gene sequence: CDR1 MNHEY, CDR2 SVGAGI. The CDR3 contains 15 residues. CDR3 sequence reads: CASRTTGTGNKGYTF. The CDR3 DNA sequence: TGTGCCAGCAGAACCACTGGGACAGGGAATAAGGGCTACACCTTC.

The rearrangement joins TRBV18 to TRBJ1-3; TRBD1 agrees at 9 bases. The CDR3 sequence is 15 residues long. The V and J ends lost 2 bases and 2 bases, in that order; junction bases with no gene match: 1. Germline V gene lookup returns CDR1 KGHSH and CDR2 LQKENI. The CDR3: CASSPRTGAGNTIYF. In DNA form, the CDR3 reads TGTGCCAGCTCACCAAGGACAGGGGCTGGAAACACCATATATTTT.

J is TRBJ2-2 and V is TRBV10-3, with 9 positions matching TRBD2. The V segment lost 10 bases and the J segment 9 bases; nucleotides outside the gene matches: 12. The CDR3 sequence is 14 residues long. The V gene's germline CDR1 is ENHRY and CDR2 SYGVKD. CDR3 in amino acids: CATTVAGGPRELFF. The CDR3 nucleotides read TGTGCCACCACGGTTGCGGGGGGGCCGCGGGAGCTGTTTTTT.

The chain joins TRBV30 to TRBJ2-2; TRBD2 agrees at 8 bases. This CDR3 is 14 amino acids long. With 3 bases clipped from V and 6 bases from J, the junction kept 6 bases outside the gene matches. Germline loops: CDR1 GTSNPN, CDR2 SVGIG (reference sequence). DNA of the CDR3: TGTGCCTGGAGACCGGGGGGGCCCCCCGGGGAGCTGTTTTTT. Translating gives CAWRPGGPPGELFF.

V usage is TRBV27 and J usage is TRBJ2-7; possible D gene TRBD1, 5 bases. The length of the CDR3 is 13 residues. With 2 bases removed from V and 7 bases from J, the gap between germline ends came to 12 bases. CDR1 is MNHEY, CDR2 SMNVEV, per germline (reference sequence). This CDR3 is CASSLGYRREQYF. For the CDR3, the DNA is TGTGCCAGCAGTTTAGGGTACAGGCGTGAGCAGTACTTC.

This rearrangement joins TRBV7-9 to TRBJ1-1, with 7 bases matching TRBD1. CDR1 is SEHNR, CDR2 FQNEAQ, per germline (reference sequence). The CDR3 is 16 amino acids. The V and J ends lost 0 bases and 2 bases, in that order; junction bases with no gene match: 6. The CDR3 sequence: CASSLAGTVPNTEAFF. CDR3 DNA sequence: TGTGCCAGCAGCTTAGCGGGGACAGTCCCAAACACTGAAGCTTTCTTT. Looking up the rest from reference TRBV7-9 and TRBJ1-1 gives the full variable domain: DTGVSQNPRHKITKRGQNVTFRCDPISEHNRLYWYRQTLGQGPEFLTYFQNEAQLEKSRLLSDRFSAERPKGSFSTLEIQRTEQGDSAMYLCASSLAGTVPNTEAFFGQGTRLTVV.

For the CDR3, the DNA is TGTGCCAGCATTAGAGACGGGGGGGCGGTCGAGCAGTACTTC. The encoded protein is CASIRDGGAVEQYF. This chain uses TRBV2 with TRBJ2-7, with TRBD2 matching 8 bases. This CDR3 is built from 14 residues. From germline, CDR1 is SNHLY and CDR2 FYNNEI. V was pared by 7 bases and J by 6 bases, with 11 bases of the junction left unmatched.

The chain joins TRBV7-2 to TRBJ1-2; D unclear. The CDR3 has 13 residues. Germline V CDR1 and CDR2: SGHTA, FQGNSA. Trimming stripped 3 bases from V and 4 bases from J, with 9 bases between. The CDR3 protein is CASSFAYSYGYTF. As DNA, the CDR3 is TGTGCCAGCAGCTTCGCATACAGCTATGGCTACACCTTC.